Following are 16 T cell receptor beta chains from one sample sequenced in a study of neurological immune-mediated disorders. Each CDR3 protein gets one entry after TCRdb re-called the 5' RACE reads with MiXCR. The sample holds tens of thousands of distinct CDR3 sequences, 3.4% seen once. Sequenced material: PBMCs. The receptors derive from a man aged 40-50 years with multiple sclerosis.

This clonotype was seen many times. V and J are TRBV12-3 or TRBV12-4 and TRBJ2-1; 7 positions match TRBD2. The CDR3 is 13 residues long. J gave up 10 bases and V 10 bases, and 13 bases lay outside the gene matches. DNA for the CDR3: TGTGCCATCGCCCGGGGGAGGGACCGAGAGCAGTTCTTC. It yields the protein CAIARGRDREQFF.

This clonotype was counted many times. The gene calls are TRBV3-1 and TRBJ2-2, with 7 bases identical to TRBD2. Germline CDR1 reads LGHDT; CDR2 reads YNNKEL (reference sequence). The CDR3 length is 13 residues. V was clipped by 5 bases and J by 5 bases; unmatched bases: 2. CDR3 amino acids: CASSLLATGELFF. For the CDR3, the DNA is TGTGCCAGCAGCTTACTAGCGACCGGGGAGCTGTTTTTT.

There are many counts of this clonotype. The CDR3 spells CAISEDTMRGYTF. The CDR3 DNA is TGTGCCATCAGTGAGGATACGATGAGGGGCTACACCTTC. This chain connects TRBV10-3 to TRBJ1-2; D call uncertain. V lost 2 bases, J lost 8 bases, and 12 bases lay in between. Per the germline V gene, CDR1 is ENHRY and CDR2 is SYGVKD. CDR3 length: 13 residues.

The table lists this clonotype with many counts. This rearrangement joins TRBV18 to TRBJ2-3, with TRBD1 matching 8 bases. The CDR3 sequence is 17 residues long. The J segment lost 4 bases and the V segment lost 0 bases, leaving 9 bases of the junction unmatched. Per the germline V gene, CDR1 is KGHSH and CDR2 is LQKENI. The CDR3, as DNA: TGTGCCAGCTCACCACCCTTGACAGGGGTGGCAGCAGATACGCAGTATTTT. Amino acids: CASSPPLTGVAADTQYF.

This clonotype was detected ten times or more. The chain employs TRBV2 and TRBJ2-1; 10 bases are a match to TRBD1. Germline values: CDR1 SNHLY, CDR2 FYNNEI. The CDR3 runs to 13 residues. Trimming removed 5 bases from V and 8 bases from J; junction bases left unmatched: 3. DNA for the CDR3: TGTGCCAGCAGTCGGGACAGGGGTGATGAGCAGTTCTTC. Its translation: CASSRDRGDEQFF.

In this sample, this clonotype turned up many times. The rearrangement uses TRBV20-1 and TRBJ2-1, with no clear D. Between the trimmed V and J ends, which lost 5 bases and 4 bases, there was a span of 6 bases. The CDR3 spans 11 residues. Germline CDR1 and CDR2: DFQATT and SNEGSKA (reference sequence). For the CDR3, the DNA is TGCAGTGCTCCCATATACAATGAGCAGTTCTTC. As protein: CSAPIYNEQFF.

This clonotype was counted at least ten times. J is TRBJ2-1 and V is TRBV27; 13 bases are shared with TRBD2. The CDR3 is 14 residues long. Trimming took 4 bases from V and 14 from J; bases not matched to a gene: 8. The V gene's germline CDR1 is MNHEY and CDR2 SMNVEV (reference sequence). The DNA for the CDR3 is TGTGCCAGCAGTTCCAGACTAGCGGGAGGTGTAGAGTTCTTC. Translating it yields CASSSRLAGGVEFF.

This clonotype was picked up many times. V is TRBV12-3 or TRBV12-4 and J is TRBJ1-5, with 9 bases identical to TRBD1. The CDR3 sequence is 16 residues long. With V trimmed by 6 bases and J by 0 bases, 6 bases remained unmatched. The CDR3 is CASSRDRGSSNQPQHF. The CDR3 coding sequence is TGTGCCAGCAGCCGAGACAGGGGGTCTAGCAATCAGCCCCAGCATTTT.

This clonotype was counted ten times or more. The rearrangement uses TRBV4-2 and TRBJ2-7; perhaps TRBD2 as D (6 bases). Germline V gene sequence: CDR1 LGHNA, CDR2 YNFKEQ. The CDR3 consists of 14 residues. Trimming pared 6 bases from V and 1 base from J, leaving 13 bases between. The CDR3 DNA follows: TGTGCCAGCAGTCCCCTGGGGGGATCCTACGAGCAGTACTTC. Encoded protein: CASSPLGGSYEQYF.

This clonotype was counted at least ten times. The chain uses TRBV29-1 and TRBJ1-1; 9 bases agree with TRBD1. The CDR3 loop spans 14 amino acids. The trim removed 2 bases at V and 8 bases at J, leaving 9 bases unmatched. The germline CDR1 and CDR2 sequences are SQVTM and ANQGSEA. CDR3 nucleotides: TGCAGCGTTGAATACAGGGGGCGATTTACGGAAGCTTTCTTT. Translation gives CSVEYRGRFTEAFF.

The V and J genes are TRBV2 and TRBJ1-3; D is perhaps TRBD1 (6 bases). There are 16 residues in the CDR3. Trimming removed 6 bases at V and 0 bases at J, with 15 bases between. Germline V gene sequence: CDR1 SNHLY, CDR2 FYNNEI. The CDR3 reads CASSYGQSNSGNTIYF. The CDR3 bases are TGTGCCAGCAGCTACGGACAGAGTAACTCTGGAAACACCATATATTTT.

This clonotype was detected many times. The J gene is TRBJ1-1, the V gene TRBV20-1; D may be TRBD1 (6 bases). Trimming cost V 3 bases and J 0 bases, with 11 bases left between them. CDR1 and CDR2 from the germline V gene are DFQATT and SNEGSKA (reference sequence). The CDR3 loop spans 14 amino acids. The chain's CDR3 is CSASRGHLNTEAFF. CDR3 nucleotides: TGCAGTGCTAGCCGGGGGCATTTGAACACTGAAGCTTTCTTT.

Many counts were recorded for this clonotype. The V call is TRBV5-1, the J call TRBJ2-7; D remains ambiguous. Germline-derived CDR1 and CDR2 are SGHRS and YFSETQ. Trimming took off 1 base at V and 4 bases at J, with 6 bases between the two ends. CDR3 length: 12 amino acids. CDR3 sequence: CASSLIGYEQYF. CDR3 nucleotide sequence: TGCGCCAGCAGCTTGATAGGGTACGAGCAGTACTTC.

At least ten counts were recorded for this clonotype. The chain joins TRBV27 to TRBJ2-7; D assignment may be TRBD1 or TRBD2 (5 bases each). The CDR3 length is 14 residues. Germline V lookup: CDR1 MNHEY, CDR2 SMNVEV (reference sequence). V lost 0 bases and J 3 bases, leaving 9 bases between the germline ends. The chain's CDR3 is CASSLSRDLYEQYF. CDR3 DNA sequence: TGTGCCAGCAGTTTATCGAGGGACCTCTACGAGCAGTACTTC.

This clonotype was found many times. The chain's CDR3 is CASRADRNTEAFF. The CDR3 region has the DNA TGTGCCAGCAGGGCGGACAGGAACACTGAAGCTTTCTTT. This rearrangement joins TRBV2 to TRBJ1-1; possible D gene TRBD1, 6 bases. The V gene lost 6 bases and the J gene lost 1 base, with 9 bases spanning the gap. The CDR3 has 13 residues. Germline V gives CDR1 SNHLY, CDR2 FYNNEI.

This clonotype has ten or more counts. The genes are TRBV12-3 or TRBV12-4 and TRBJ1-4; no clear D gene. The CDR3 loop spans 14 amino acids. V gave up 8 bases and J gave up 5 bases, with 15 bases separating them. In nucleotides, the CDR3 is TGTGCCAGCCAAAGGGATTGGGAAAATGAAAAACTGTTTTTT. This encodes CASQRDWENEKLFF.